Listed below are T cell receptor beta chains from one sample, sequenced in a study of blood T cell repertoires in COVID-19. Method: immunoSEQ multiplex PCR; TCRdb's copy keeps in-frame clones and lacks some. Found here are over 55,000 clones, about 77% of them singletons; the top ten hold about 29%. The sequenced sample consisted of peripheral blood. All receptors come from a human donor in a cohort sampled during active COVID-19. CDR3s include the opening cysteine and the closing phenylalanine or tryptophan. The D gene is left open where the match is weak. A clone size is listed for some rows: how often the clone was seen (once, few, many), or a class if it is expanded.

CASSAGTGYGYTF | TGTGCCAGCTCGGCCGGGACTGGCTATGGCTACACCTTC | TRBV18 | - | TRBJ1-2 | 13 | -
CASSKETGSYEQYF | TGTGCCAGCAGTAAAGAGACGGGGTCCTACGAGCAGTACTTC | TRBV25-1 | - | TRBJ2-7 | 14 | -
CASSPGTGASGNTIYF | TGTGCCAGCAGCCCAGGGACAGGAGCCTCTGGAAACACCATATATTTT | TRBV7-2 | TRBD1 | TRBJ1-3 | 16 | -
CASSVRLGAGGNNEQFF | TGTGCCAGCAGCGTCCGACTCGGTGCGGGGGGGAACAATGAGCAGTTCTTC | TRBV9 | TRBD2 | TRBJ2-1 | 17 | -
CASSNPPGQTNTEAFF | TGTGCCAGTAGTAACCCGCCGGGACAGACGAACACTGAAGCTTTCTTT | TRBV19 | TRBD1 | TRBJ1-1 | 16 | -
CSVEMGANTDTQYF | TGCAGCGTTGAAATGGGGGCGAACACAGATACGCAGTATTTT | TRBV29-1 | - | TRBJ2-3 | 14 | many
CASSPGTGGFNQPQHF | TGTGCCAGCAGCCCGGGGACAGGGGGCTTCAACCAGCCCCAGCATTTT | TRBV5-6 | TRBD1 | TRBJ1-5 | 16 | few
CASSYRGRKDEEKLFF | TGTGCCAGCAGTTACAGGGGGCGCAAGGATGAGGAAAAACTGTTTTTT | TRBV6-6 | TRBD1 | TRBJ1-4 | 16 | -
CASRDSETYEQYF | TGTGCCAGCCGGGACAGCGAAACCTACGAGCAGTACTTC | TRBV13 | TRBD1 | TRBJ2-7 | 13 | medium-sized
CASGRLGTRDTQYF | TGTGCCAGCGGTCGGCTGGGCACACGGGATACGCAGTATTTT | TRBV2 | - | TRBJ2-3 | 14 | -
CASSPGGRGDTQYF | TGTGCCAGCAGCCCCGGGGGGCGGGGGGATACGCAGTATTTT | TRBV13 | - | TRBJ2-3 | 14 | -
CASSQGQQNSPLHF | TGTGCCAGCAGCCAAGGACAGCAAAATTCACCCCTCCACTTT | TRBV3-1/TRBV3-2 | - | TRBJ1-6 | 14 | -
CASSSAGRYEQYF | TGTGCCAGCAGCTCCGCGGGACGGTACGAGCAGTACTTC | TRBV7-2 | - | TRBJ2-7 | 13 | -
CASSYGQGPSTDTQYF | TGTGCCAGCAGTTACGGACAGGGACCTAGCACAGATACGCAGTATTTT | TRBV6-5 | TRBD1 | TRBJ2-3 | 16 | -
CASSPRGQGLDEQFF | TGTGCCAGCAGTCCCCGAGGACAGGGGTTGGATGAGCAGTTCTTC | TRBV6-5 | TRBD1 | TRBJ2-1 | 15 | -
CANVRPGTGNTEAFF | TGTGCCAACGTCAGACCCGGGACAGGGAACACTGAAGCTTTCTTT | TRBV2 | TRBD1 | TRBJ1-1 | 15 | -
CASSVQGEETQYF | TGCGCCAGCAGTGTCCAGGGGGAAGAGACCCAGTACTTC | TRBV10-2 | TRBD1 | TRBJ2-5 | 13 | once
CASSQERRSEGEKLFF | TGTGCCAGCAGCCAAGAACGGCGATCAGAGGGTGAAAAACTGTTTTTT | TRBV3-1/TRBV3-2 | - | TRBJ1-4 | 16 | -